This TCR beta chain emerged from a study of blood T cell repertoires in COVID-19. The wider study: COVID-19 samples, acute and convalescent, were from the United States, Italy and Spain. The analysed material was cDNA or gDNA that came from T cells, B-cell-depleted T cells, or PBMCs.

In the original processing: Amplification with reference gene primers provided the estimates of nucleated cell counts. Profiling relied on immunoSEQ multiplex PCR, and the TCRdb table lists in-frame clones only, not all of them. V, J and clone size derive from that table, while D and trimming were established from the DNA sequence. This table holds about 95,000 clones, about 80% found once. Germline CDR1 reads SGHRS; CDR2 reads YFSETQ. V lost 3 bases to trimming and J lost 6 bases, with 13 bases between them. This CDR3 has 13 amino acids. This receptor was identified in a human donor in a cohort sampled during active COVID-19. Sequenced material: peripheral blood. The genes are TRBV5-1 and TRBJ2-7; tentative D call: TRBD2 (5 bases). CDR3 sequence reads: CASSSNSGSEQYF. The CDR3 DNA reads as TGCGCCAGCAGCTCCAATTCTGGGAGCGAGCAGTACTTC.